The 21 T cell receptor beta chains in this list originate from one sample, sequenced in a study of beta chain features in type 1 diabetes. Study results and caveats: Type 1 diabetes patients had TCRB CDR3s that were shorter (moderately but significantly so) in all four CD4+ subsets.

No antigen has been identified for these receptors. Reverse transcribing all isolated RNA meant expressed TCRB transcripts were sequenced. Profiled with immunoSEQ multiplex PCR; TCRdb holds only in-frame clones, not every one. The sample consists of 95,000 to 150,000 clones, approximately 16% of them appearing once. The sequencing sample was made of central memory CD4+ T cells from blood. The receptors originated from a man in his thirties or forties with type 1 diabetes.

This clone came up a few times. The chain links TRBV5-4 to TRBJ2-3; 8 bases agree with TRBD2. J was trimmed by 8 bases and V by 4 bases; bases with no gene match: 0. The CDR3 loop spans 11 amino acids. The germline V gene has CDR1 SGHNT and CDR2 YYREEE (reference sequence). CDR3 residues: CASSRGGTQYF. The CDR3 DNA reads TGTGCCAGCAGCCGGGGGGGTACGCAGTATTTT.

On this clone itself: One end of the junction varies from germline; a read error may be responsible. The gene calls are TRBV10-3 and TRBJ1-2; 8 bases map to TRBD1. Germline CDR1 and CDR2: ENHRY and SYGVKD. The CDR3 sequence is 15 residues long. Written as DNA, the CDR3 is TGTGCCAGCAGTCCTCTTACTGGACAGGGTGAAGGCTACACCTTC. This translates into CASSPLTGQGEGYTF.

The chain uses TRBV28 and TRBJ2-7; D ambiguous. The V end lost 7 bases, the J end lost 4 bases, and 11 bases lay between the germline ends. The CDR3 sequence is 12 residues long. CDR1 is MDHEN, CDR2 SYDVKM, per germline. The CDR3 is CASTTEGYEQYF. The CDR3 DNA follows: TGTGCCAGCACCACCGAAGGGTACGAGCAGTACTTC.

This sequence joins TRBV29-1 and TRBJ2-1; perhaps TRBD1 as D (6 bases). This CDR3 has 12 residues. In germline, CDR1 is SQVTM, CDR2 ANQGSEA. V dropped 7 bases and J dropped 9 bases, with 16 bases sitting between them. The CDR3 bases are TGCAGCGCGATACAGGGTATCGGTGAGCAGTTCTTC. It yields the protein CSAIQGIGEQFF.

This clone has a handful of counts. This chain uses TRBV6-6 with TRBJ2-1; the match to TRBD1 covers 8 bases. Per the germline V gene, CDR1 is MNHNY and CDR2 is SVGAGI (reference sequence). This CDR3 spans 14 amino acids. V lost 3 bases, J lost 9 bases, and 7 bases stayed unmatched. This CDR3 reads CASSYTGGTTEQFF. DNA of the CDR3: TGTGCCAGCAGTTATACAGGGGGGACGACTGAGCAGTTCTTC.

The chain combines TRBV7-2 with TRBJ2-7; D possibly matches TRBD1 or TRBD2 (5 bases each). Trimming left V 0 bases short and J 0 bases short, with 15 bases between. The CDR3 length is 17 residues. The germline gives CDR1 SGHTA, CDR2 FQGNSA. The CDR3 protein is CASSLAGTHGSSYEQYF. CDR3 in DNA: TGTGCCAGCAGCTTAGCCGGGACCCACGGTTCCTCCTACGAGCAGTACTTC.

As concerns this clone: The junction departs from germline at one end; a sequencing error may be responsible. This chain joins TRBV7-9 and TRBJ1-2, with D tentatively TRBD1 (5 bases). CDR3 length: 15 amino acids. Germline CDR1 SEHNR, CDR2 FQNEAQ (reference sequence). In DNA form, the CDR3 reads TGCGCCAGCAGCCAAGACCCAGGGAACGCCTATGGCTACACCTTC. It codes for CASSQDPGNAYGYTF.

The J gene is TRBJ2-3, the V gene TRBV13; no clear D gene. The CDR3 covers 14 residues. CDR1 PRHDT and CDR2 FYEKMQ come from the germline V gene (reference sequence). V dropped 4 bases and J dropped 2 bases, with 10 bases sitting between them. CDR3 nucleotide sequence: TGTGCCAGCAGCTCCAACGGATACACAGATACGCAGTATTTT. It specifies CASSSNGYTDTQYF.

This chain links TRBV5-1 with TRBJ2-3; no clear D gene. Germline loops: CDR1 SGHRS, CDR2 YFSETQ. The V end was cut by 4 bases, the J end by 3 bases, with 9 bases between. The CDR3 spans 13 residues. CDR3 sequence: CASSKTNTDTQYF. The CDR3 DNA reads TGCGCCAGCAGCAAGACCAATACAGATACGCAGTATTTT.

In this sample, this clone turned up a few times. The sample carries other DNA sequences with the same CDR3. J is TRBJ2-3 and V is TRBV7-2; the match to TRBD2 covers 7 bases. The germline V gene encodes CDR1 SGHTA and CDR2 FQGNSA. The J segment lost 1 base and the V segment lost 3 bases, leaving 4 bases of the junction unmatched. The CDR3 has 15 residues. CDR3 protein: CASSFGGGGTDTQYF. The CDR3 nucleotides are TGTGCCAGCAGCTTTGGTGGGGGGGGCACAGATACGCAGTATTTT.

This clone was detected a few times. The chain combines TRBV18 with TRBJ1-1; D is unclear. V was clipped by 5 bases and J by 1 base, with 14 bases between them. The CDR3 contains 15 residues. The germline V gene has CDR1 KGHSH and CDR2 LQKENI. This chain's CDR3 is CASSDTLRRNTEAFF. The CDR3 DNA follows: TGTGCCAGCTCAGACACCTTGAGGCGGAACACTGAAGCTTTCTTT.

This clone was detected a few times. The chain joins TRBV5-6 to TRBJ2-4; D ambiguous. Germline loops: CDR1 SGHDT, CDR2 YYEEEE. This CDR3 spans 11 amino acids. Trimming left V 2 bases short and J 5 bases short, with 2 bases between. The CDR3 sequence: CASSLENIQYF. CDR3 bases: TGTGCCAGCAGCTTAGAAAACATTCAGTACTTC.

This clone was seen a few times. The same CDR3 can be traced to other DNA sequences in this sample. The chain carries TRBV9 and TRBJ2-3; D call uncertain. Germline values: CDR1 SGDLS, CDR2 YYNGEE. CDR3 length: 14 residues. The germline V and J ends were trimmed by 0 bases and 0 bases, with 5 bases remaining between them. The CDR3 bases are TGTGCCAGCAGCGTAGGCCCTAGCACAGATACGCAGTATTTT. Residues: CASSVGPSTDTQYF.

This clone has a handful of counts. CDR3: CASSIRVSGAAFF. DNA for the CDR3: TGTGCCAGTAGTATCCGAGTAAGCGGGGCCGCTTTCTTT. The chain couples TRBV19 to TRBJ1-1, with D perhaps TRBD1 (5 bases). Looked up from germline, CDR1 is LNHDA and CDR2 is SQIVND (reference sequence). Trimming left V 3 bases short and J 11 bases short, with 16 bases between. There are 13 residues in the CDR3.

This clone was seen repeatedly, ten times or more. The genes are TRBV18 and TRBJ2-7, with D possibly TRBD1 on 5 matching bases. V lost 6 bases, J lost 5 bases, and 17 bases lay in between. The CDR3 extends over 14 amino acids. Germline V gives CDR1 KGHSH, CDR2 LQKENI. The CDR3 spells CASSPAGPGNEQYF. CDR3 coding DNA: TGTGCCAGCTCTCCCGCTGGTCCAGGGAACGAGCAGTACTTC.

The chain has TRBV9 and TRBJ2-3; D is unclear. The V gene's germline CDR1 is SGDLS and CDR2 YYNGEE. The CDR3 sequence is 15 residues long. The ends were cut back, 3 bases at V and 4 bases at J, with 15 bases in the middle. CDR3 DNA sequence: TGTGCCAGCAGCGAATTCGCTGGGGTGGCAGATACGCAGTATTTT. It encodes CASSEFAGVADTQYF.

This clone has only a few counts. This sequence joins TRBV6-5 and TRBJ2-4, with D possibly TRBD1 on 6 matching bases. This CDR3 region has 15 residues. Germline V gene sequence: CDR1 MNHEY, CDR2 SVGAGI. V was cut by 6 bases and J by 5 bases, with 17 bases left in between. This CDR3 reads CASSRRTDRQNIQYF. For the CDR3, the DNA is TGTGCCAGCAGCCGACGGACAGACAGGCAAAACATTCAGTACTTC.

This clone was seen a handful of times. This chain connects TRBV9 to TRBJ1-1; D may be TRBD1 (5 bases). In germline, CDR1 is SGDLS, CDR2 YYNGEE. Trimming took 6 bases from V and 4 from J, leaving 19 bases between them. CDR3 length: 15 residues. The CDR3 loop reads CASTRFDSSVTEAFF. In DNA, the CDR3 is TGTGCCAGCACCCGGTTCGACAGTTCGGTCACTGAAGCTTTCTTT.

The CDR3 DNA follows: TGTGCCAGCAGCCCCGACAGGGATTATGGCTACACCTTC. As protein: CASSPDRDYGYTF. The J gene is TRBJ1-2, the V gene TRBV14, with 7 bases matching TRBD1. Germline CDR1 and CDR2: SGHDN and FVKESK. The CDR3 contains 13 residues. Germline trimming cut 4 bases from V and 5 bases from J; bases unmatched to any gene: 4.

The genes are TRBV21-1 and TRBJ2-4; TRBD1 reflects the table's D call only, with no check against the DNA. TRBV21-1 is deemed a pseudogene. The CDR3 extends over 17 amino acids. The DNA of the CDR3 is TGTGCCAGCAGCACCATCCAAGTCAGGGTGCCCAAAAACATTCAGTACTTC. Protein: CASSTIQVRVPKNIQYF.

Concerning this clone: The germline gene is not matched at one end of the junction; a read error may be the cause. The chain joins TRBV7-9 to TRBJ2-3, with 9 bases matching TRBD2. The CDR3 has 13 amino acids. Germline CDR1 SEHNR, CDR2 FQNEAQ (reference sequence). The DNA for the CDR3 is TGTGCCAGCAGCTTAGCGAGACTAGCGGCACGGGATTTT. The encoded protein is CASSLARLAARDF.